This T cell receptor (beta chain) comes out of a study of shared clonotypes between healthy human individuals. Trimming shortened V by 4 bases and J by 6 bases, and 19 bases separated the two germline ends. Germline V gene data show CDR1 as LGHNA and CDR2 as YSLEER. The CDR3 is 16 amino acids. Profiled with immunoSEQ multiplex PCR; TCRdb holds only in-frame clones, not every one. The repertoire holds 800,000 to 1,200,000 clones, with approximately 78% as singletons. The receptor's source is a man between 18 and 29 years old in good health. Some clones in this sample may be carry-over from other donors' samples. Sequencing was carried out using memory CD4+ T cells from PBMCs. Subset here: CD45RA-negative fraction. V and J are TRBV4-3 and TRBJ2-1; no firm D call. CDR3 region: CASSLLTTGPFNEQFF. In nucleotides, the CDR3 is TGCGCCAGCAGCCTCCTCACCACCGGGCCGTTCAATGAGCAGTTCTTC.